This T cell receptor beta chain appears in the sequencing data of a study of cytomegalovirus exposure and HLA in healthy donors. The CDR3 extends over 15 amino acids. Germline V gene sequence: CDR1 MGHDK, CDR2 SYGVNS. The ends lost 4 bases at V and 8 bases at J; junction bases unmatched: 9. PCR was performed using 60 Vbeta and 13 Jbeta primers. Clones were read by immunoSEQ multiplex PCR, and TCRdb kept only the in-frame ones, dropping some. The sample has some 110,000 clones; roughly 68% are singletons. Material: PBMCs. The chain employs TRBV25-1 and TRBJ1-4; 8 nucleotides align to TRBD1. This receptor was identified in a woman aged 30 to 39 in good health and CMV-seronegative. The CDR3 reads CASSARGTGREKLFF. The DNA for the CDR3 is TGTGCCAGCAGTGCCCGGGGGACAGGTCGAGAAAAACTGTTTTTT.